Listed here is a single T cell receptor (beta chain). This sample is drawn from a study of blood T cell repertoires in COVID-19. At the level of the study: The United States, Italy and Spain provided the acute and convalescent COVID-19 samples. Sources were T cells, B-cell-depleted T cells, or PBMCs; the material itself was cDNA or gDNA.

Authors' analysis steps: Estimated nucleated cell counts came from reference gene primer amplification. Libraries were prepared by immunoSEQ multiplex PCR; TCRdb keeps only in-frame clonotypes and omits some of them. That table supplies the V and J calls and clone size; D and trimming were determined from the DNA. The table has about 340,000 clones, 88% seen once. In Seattle, patients joined the study during active infection and were tracked longitudinally. The CDR3 has 12 amino acids. Germline CDR1 is MNHEY and CDR2 is SVGAGI. Trimming cost V 6 bases and J 8 bases, with 13 bases left between them. Sequences were obtained from peripheral blood. The chain recombines TRBV6-5 with TRBJ1-1, with D perhaps TRBD1 (6 bases). The receptor was isolated from a woman in her seventies with COVID-19, enrolled during active disease. The chain's CDR3 is CASRPPGHEAFF. CDR3 coding DNA: TGTGCCAGCAGACCACCGGGACACGAAGCTTTCTTT.